The 25 T cell receptor beta chains given below trace back to one sample, sequenced in a study of T cell repertoires in cytomegalovirus infection. No antigen has been assigned to these receptors. TCRdb reprocessed the reads via MiXCR and lists one record per CDR3 protein. The data contain over 120,000 distinct CDR3 sequences, 30% to 40% of them singletons. The material sequenced was CD8+ T cells from cultured PBMCs, taken from culture after CMV antigen stimulation. Receptors originate from a human donor in good health (CMV status not recorded). Some clones in this sample may be carry-over from other donors' samples.

The V gene is TRBV29-1, the J gene TRBJ2-7; 11 bases line up with TRBD1. With V trimmed by 0 bases and J by 0 bases, 1 base remained unmatched. Germline values: CDR1 SQVTM, CDR2 ANQGSEA. The CDR3 contains 15 residues. The CDR3 DNA sequence: TGCAGCGTTGAAGAGGGGACAGGGGGCTCCTACGAGCAGTACTTC. It yields the protein CSVEEGTGGSYEQYF.

This clonotype showed up many times. The chain recombines TRBV2 with TRBJ1-2, with TRBD1 identical over 8 bases. The CDR3 contains 16 residues. Germline CDR1 and CDR2: SNHLY and FYNNEI. Trimming removed 5 bases from V and 2 bases from J; junction bases left unmatched: 10. CDR3 coding DNA: TGTGCCAGCAGTTCGGATGGGACAGGAGACAACTATGGCTACACCTTC. This codes for CASSSDGTGDNYGYTF. Together with reference TRBV2 and TRBJ1-2, the CDR3 gives the full variable domain: EPEVTQTPSHQVTQMGQEVILRCVPISNHLYFYWYRQILGQKVEFLVSFYNNEISEKSEIFDDQFSVERPDGSNFTLKIRSTKLEDSAMYFCASSSDGTGDNYGYTFGSGTRLTVV.

The chain combines TRBV4-1 with TRBJ1-5; D is unresolved. The CDR3 runs to 15 residues. CDR1 and CDR2 from the germline V gene are MGHRA and YSYEKL. V lost 3 bases, J lost 1 base, and 10 bases lay in between. CDR3 in amino acids: CASSQGVGSNQPQHF. In nucleotides, the CDR3 is TGCGCCAGCAGCCAGGGTGTGGGGAGCAATCAGCCCCAGCATTTT.

This rearrangement joins TRBV4-1 to TRBJ2-2, with D possibly TRBD1 on 6 matching bases. The germline V gene has CDR1 MGHRA and CDR2 YSYEKL. V was pared by 0 bases and J by 0 bases, with 11 bases between. The CDR3 covers 17 residues. As DNA, the CDR3 is TGCGCCAGCAGCCAAGAAAGTGGACAGTCGAACACCGGGGAGCTGTTTTTT. Translation gives CASSQESGQSNTGELFF.

This clonotype was counted once. The chain is built from TRBV27 and TRBJ2-7, with D tentatively TRBD2 (7 bases). Trimming removed 2 bases from V and 3 bases from J, with 14 bases in between. The CDR3 length is 15 residues. Looked up from germline, CDR1 is MNHEY and CDR2 is SMNVEV (reference sequence). The CDR3 sequence is CASSLRGAPGYEQYF. CDR3 DNA sequence: TGTGCCAGCAGTTTACGGGGGGCGCCCGGCTACGAGCAGTACTTC.

The rearrangement uses TRBV24-1 and TRBJ2-7; D possibly corresponds to TRBD1 (6 bases). The V end was cut by 4 bases, the J end by 0 bases, with 12 bases between. Germline CDR1 and CDR2: KGHDR and SFDVKD. The CDR3 is made up of 15 amino acids. The DNA for the CDR3 is TGTGCCACCAGTGACCCTTCACAGGGCTCCTACGAGCAGTACTTC. As protein: CATSDPSQGSYEQYF.

The rearrangement links TRBV7-6 to TRBJ2-5; no definite D call. The CDR3 is made up of 14 amino acids. V shed 3 bases and J shed 5 bases, with 13 bases lying between them. Germline V gene sequence: CDR1 SGHVS, CDR2 FNYEAQ. CDR3 amino acids: CASSLSQVDETQYF. Written as DNA, the CDR3 is TGTGCCAGCAGCTTGTCCCAGGTAGACGAGACCCAGTACTTC.

This clonotype has only a few counts. The V and J genes are TRBV5-4 and TRBJ2-1, with TRBD1 as a possible D gene (7 bases). CDR3 length: 13 residues. Germline CDR1 reads SGHNT; CDR2 reads YYREEE (reference sequence). V lost 2 bases and J 7 bases, leaving 10 bases between the germline ends. The chain's CDR3 is CASSFSGGNEQFF. Written as DNA, the CDR3 is TGTGCCAGCAGCTTTTCAGGGGGGAATGAGCAGTTCTTC.

This rearrangement joins TRBV27 to TRBJ2-2, with D tentatively TRBD2 (5 bases). CDR1 is MNHEY, CDR2 SMNVEV, per germline (reference sequence). With 9 bases removed from V and 4 bases from J, the gap between germline ends came to 15 bases. This CDR3 comprises 14 residues. Here the CDR3 reads CASQRGSSTGELFF. The CDR3 DNA sequence: TGTGCCAGTCAACGGGGTAGTAGCACCGGGGAGCTGTTTTTT.

This clonotype was seen just once. This rearrangement joins TRBV7-4 to TRBJ1-2; maybe TRBD1 (5 bases). Germline CDR1 and CDR2: SGHVT and SQSDAQ. The CDR3 loop spans 15 amino acids. The V end was cut by 0 bases, the J end by 4 bases, with 12 bases between. The CDR3 DNA is TGTGCCAGCAGCTTAGCTGAGGGGATGCGCTATGGCTACACCTTC. Translation: CASSLAEGMRYGYTF.

This clonotype was seen only once. This sequence joins TRBV7-6 and TRBJ2-5; D is perhaps TRBD2 (5 bases). This CDR3 spans 13 amino acids. V lost 4 bases, J lost 3 bases, and 9 bases lay in between. Germline lookup yields CDR1 SGHVS and CDR2 FNYEAQ. The CDR3 DNA reads as TGTGCCAGCAGCTCTTCGGGAAAAGAGACCCAGTACTTC. It specifies CASSSSGKETQYF.

This clonotype was detected ten times or more. This chain uses TRBV27 with TRBJ1-1, with 10 bases fitting TRBD1. The germline V gene encodes CDR1 MNHEY and CDR2 SMNVEV (reference sequence). This CDR3 has 14 amino acids. The J segment lost 3 bases and the V segment lost 3 bases, leaving 1 base of the junction unmatched. The chain's CDR3 is CASSLDRGYTEAFF. The CDR3 bases are TGTGCCAGCAGTTTGGACAGGGGGTACACTGAAGCTTTCTTT.

This chain connects TRBV29-1 to TRBJ2-3; 9 bases line up with TRBD1. Germline V gives CDR1 SQVTM, CDR2 ANQGSEA. V shed 6 bases, J shed 3 bases, and the junction held 7 bases outside the gene matches. This CDR3 has 14 residues. The CDR3: CSVGRTGVTDTQYF. Written as DNA, the CDR3 is TGCAGCGTCGGAAGGACAGGGGTGACAGATACGCAGTATTTT.

The chain links TRBV15 to TRBJ1-1, with a tentative D call TRBD1 (5 bases). The CDR3 totals 13 residues. CDR1 is LNHNV, CDR2 YYDKDF, per germline (reference sequence). Trimming removed 0 bases at V and 8 bases at J, with 10 bases between. CDR3 bases: TGTGCCACCAGCAGAGATCGGGGGAGGGAAGCTTTCTTT. It codes for CATSRDRGREAFF. Filled out from reference TRBV15 and TRBJ1-1, the complete variable domain reads DAMVIQNPRYQVTQFGKPVTLSCSQTLNHNVMYWYQQKSSQAPKLLFHYYDKDFNNEADTPDNFQSRRPNTSFCFLDIRSPGLGDTAMYLCATSRDRGREAFFGQGTRLTVV.

This clonotype has at least ten counts. This chain uses TRBV7-2 with TRBJ2-7; 10 nucleotides align to TRBD2. V lost 5 bases to trimming and J lost 3 bases; unmatched junction nucleotides: 7. Germline V lookup: CDR1 SGHTA, CDR2 FQGNSA. The CDR3 contains 15 residues. CDR3 coding DNA: TGTGCCAGCAGCCCAGGACTAGCGGTTAACTACGAGCAGTACTTC. Translating gives CASSPGLAVNYEQYF.

The chain joins TRBV28 to TRBJ2-7; D is undetermined. Trimming pared 3 bases from V and 3 bases from J, leaving 6 bases between. In germline, CDR1 is MDHEN, CDR2 SYDVKM. CDR3 length: 12 amino acids. CDR3 sequence (DNA): TGTGCCAGCAGTTTTGGGGTCTACGAGCAGTACTTC. This translates into CASSFGVYEQYF.

The genes are TRBV25-1 and TRBJ1-1, with no clear D. Trimming stripped 5 bases from V and 0 bases from J, with 4 bases between. The germline CDR1 and CDR2 sequences are MGHDK and SYGVNS. This CDR3 is 12 amino acids long. The CDR3 nucleotides read TGTGCCAGCAGTTGGATGAACACTGAAGCTTTCTTT. The encoded protein is CASSWMNTEAFF.

This clonotype was found a few times. The chain recombines TRBV6-5 with TRBJ1-5, with D possibly being TRBD1 (6 bases). CDR1 and CDR2 from the germline V gene are MNHEY and SVGAGI. This CDR3 is 16 amino acids long. V was pared by 5 bases and J by 0 bases, with 14 bases between. CDR3 residues: CASSPLADSSNQPQHF. DNA of the CDR3: TGTGCCAGCAGTCCTCTGGCGGACAGTAGCAATCAGCCCCAGCATTTT.

At least ten counts were recorded for this clonotype. The chain is built from TRBV12-3 or TRBV12-4 and TRBJ2-1, with D possibly TRBD2 on 7 matching bases. CDR3 length: 15 amino acids. V lost 0 bases and J lost 8, with 14 bases in between. The CDR3 reads CASSLAGGPTDEQFF. The CDR3 DNA sequence: TGTGCCAGCAGTTTAGCCGGGGGGCCGACGGATGAGCAGTTCTTC.

V usage is TRBV7-6 and J usage is TRBJ2-3; TRBD2 might be the D (6 bases). V was clipped by 1 base and J by 8 bases, with 7 bases between them. The CDR3 spans 12 residues. Germline V gene lookup returns CDR1 SGHVS and CDR2 FNYEAQ. CDR3 in amino acids: CASSLVGGTQYF. CDR3 nucleotide sequence: TGTGCCAGCAGCTTAGTGGGGGGTACGCAGTATTTT.

This clonotype has only a few counts. The chain recombines TRBV19 with TRBJ2-2, with D hard to call. Germline CDR1 and CDR2: LNHDA and SQIVND (reference sequence). V gave up 2 bases and J gave up 6 bases, with 7 bases separating them. CDR3 length equals 13 residues. In nucleotides, the CDR3 is TGTGCCAGTAGTATATCGGGTTCCGGGGAGCTGTTTTTT. Its translation: CASSISGSGELFF.

The CDR3 DNA reads TGCGCCAGCAGTGAGGCAGGGATCTACGAGCAGTACTTC. This sequence encodes CASSEAGIYEQYF. V is TRBV10-2 and J is TRBJ2-7; the D gene is possibly TRBD1 (5 bases). Germline V CDR1 and CDR2: WSHSY, SAAADI. With 2 bases removed from V and 3 bases from J, the gap between germline ends came to 8 bases. This CDR3 contains 13 residues.

This clonotype appeared many times. CDR3 bases: TGTGCCAGCAGTCCTGACAGGGTTTATAGCAATCAGCCCCAGCATTTT. Residues: CASSPDRVYSNQPQHF. V and J are TRBV27 and TRBJ1-5; TRBD1 matches at 7 bases. The ends lost 5 bases at V and 0 bases at J; junction bases unmatched: 7. Germline CDR1 reads MNHEY; CDR2 reads SMNVEV (reference sequence). This CDR3 has 16 amino acids.

This chain uses TRBV4-2 with TRBJ2-1; D might be TRBD2 (6 bases). This CDR3 has 15 amino acids. The V gene's germline CDR1 is LGHNA and CDR2 YNFKEQ. Trimming left V 0 bases short and J 8 bases short, with 14 bases between. The CDR3 nucleotides are TGTGCCAGCAGCCAAGATGATCTCAGGAGGGATGAGCAGTTCTTC. This translates into CASSQDDLRRDEQFF.

The genes are TRBV3-1 and TRBJ2-1; 7 nucleotides line up with TRBD2. The ends lost 1 base at V and 9 bases at J; junction bases unmatched: 3. Per germline, CDR1 LGHDT and CDR2 YNNKEL (reference sequence). The CDR3 runs to 13 residues. CDR3 nucleotides: TGTGCCAGCAGCCAAGTGGGGGGGAGTGAGCAGTTCTTC. Its translation: CASSQVGGSEQFF.